This T cell receptor (beta chain) was documented in a study of cytomegalovirus exposure and HLA in healthy donors. Study-wide points: An apparent linkage of common viral pathogens to several of the most significant clusters emerged in a later analysis. An assumption of roughly uniform sequencing depth across donors underlay the presence/absence analyses. Researchers counted 164 TCR beta chains as cytomegalovirus-associated. Cytomegalovirus status was reportedly diagnosed by the classifier with high sensitivity and specificity.

This CDR3 is built from 16 residues. With 0 bases removed from V and 4 bases from J, the gap between germline ends came to 14 bases. Germline V CDR1 and CDR2: MGHRA, YSYEKL. Comment on this clone: Its antigen remains unknown.

Both 60 Vbeta primers and 13 Jbeta primers went into the PCR. The assay was immunoSEQ multiplex PCR, and TCRdb's table has in-frame clones only and misses some. The sample has around 140,000 clones; about 87% are singletons. The sequence was collected from a woman aged 25 to 39 in good health and CMV-seronegative. The chain is built from TRBV4-1 and TRBJ2-3; D perhaps matches TRBD1 (5 bases). Sequenced sample: PBMCs. CDR3 loop: CASSQEGAGWADTQYF. CDR3 sequence (DNA): TGCGCCAGCAGCCAAGAAGGGGCAGGGTGGGCAGATACGCAGTATTTT.